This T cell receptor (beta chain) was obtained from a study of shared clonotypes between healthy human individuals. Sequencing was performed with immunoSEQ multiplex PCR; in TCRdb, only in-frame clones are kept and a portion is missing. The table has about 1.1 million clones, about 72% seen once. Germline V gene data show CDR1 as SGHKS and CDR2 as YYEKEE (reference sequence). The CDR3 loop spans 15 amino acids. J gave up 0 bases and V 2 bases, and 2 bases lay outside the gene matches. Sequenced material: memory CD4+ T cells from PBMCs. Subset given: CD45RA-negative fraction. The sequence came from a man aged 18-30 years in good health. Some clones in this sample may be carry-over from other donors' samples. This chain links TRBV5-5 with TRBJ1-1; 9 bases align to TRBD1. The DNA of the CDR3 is TGTGCCAGCAGCTTCACAGGGGGCCTGAACACTGAAGCTTTCTTT. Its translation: CASSFTGGLNTEAFF.